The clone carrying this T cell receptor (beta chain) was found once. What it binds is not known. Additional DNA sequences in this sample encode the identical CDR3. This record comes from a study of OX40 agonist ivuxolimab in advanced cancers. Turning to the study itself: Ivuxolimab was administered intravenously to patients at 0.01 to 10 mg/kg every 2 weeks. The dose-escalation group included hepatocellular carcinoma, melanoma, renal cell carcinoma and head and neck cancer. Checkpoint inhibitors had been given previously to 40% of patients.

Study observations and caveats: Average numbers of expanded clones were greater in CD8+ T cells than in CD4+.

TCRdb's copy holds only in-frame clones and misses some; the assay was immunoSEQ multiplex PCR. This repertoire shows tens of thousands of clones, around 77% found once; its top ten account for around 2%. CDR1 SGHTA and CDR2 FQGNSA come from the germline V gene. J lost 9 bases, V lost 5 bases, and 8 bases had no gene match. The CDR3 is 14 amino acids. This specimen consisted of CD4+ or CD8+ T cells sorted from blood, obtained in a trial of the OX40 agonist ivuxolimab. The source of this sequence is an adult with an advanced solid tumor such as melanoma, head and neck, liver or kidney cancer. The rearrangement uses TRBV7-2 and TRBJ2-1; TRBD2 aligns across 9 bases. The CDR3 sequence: CASSPMQAGGEQFF. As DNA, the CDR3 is TGTGCCAGCAGCCCAATGCAAGCGGGAGGTGAGCAGTTCTTC. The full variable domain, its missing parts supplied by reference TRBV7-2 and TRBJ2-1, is GAGVSQSPSNKVTEKGKDVELRCDPISGHTALYWYRQSLGQGLEFLIYFQGNSAPDKSGLPSDRFSAERTGGSVSTLTIQRTQQEDSAVYLCASSPMQAGGEQFFGPGTRLTVL.